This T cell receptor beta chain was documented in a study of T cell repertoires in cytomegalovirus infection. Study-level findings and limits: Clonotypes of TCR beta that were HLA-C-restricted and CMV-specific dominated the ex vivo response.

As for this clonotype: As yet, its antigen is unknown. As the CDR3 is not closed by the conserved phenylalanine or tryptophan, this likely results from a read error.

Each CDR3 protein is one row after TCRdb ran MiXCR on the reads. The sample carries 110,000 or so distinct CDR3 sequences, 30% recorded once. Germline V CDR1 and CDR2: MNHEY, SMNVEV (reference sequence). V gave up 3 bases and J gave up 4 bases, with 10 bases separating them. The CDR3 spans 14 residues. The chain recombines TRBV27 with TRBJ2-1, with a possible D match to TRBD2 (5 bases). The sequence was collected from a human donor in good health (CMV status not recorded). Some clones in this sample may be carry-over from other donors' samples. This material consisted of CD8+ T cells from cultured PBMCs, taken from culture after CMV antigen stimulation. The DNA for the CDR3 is TGTGCCAGCAGTTTCTCTGCGGGTTACAATGAGCAGTTCTTG. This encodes CASSFSAGYNEQFL.